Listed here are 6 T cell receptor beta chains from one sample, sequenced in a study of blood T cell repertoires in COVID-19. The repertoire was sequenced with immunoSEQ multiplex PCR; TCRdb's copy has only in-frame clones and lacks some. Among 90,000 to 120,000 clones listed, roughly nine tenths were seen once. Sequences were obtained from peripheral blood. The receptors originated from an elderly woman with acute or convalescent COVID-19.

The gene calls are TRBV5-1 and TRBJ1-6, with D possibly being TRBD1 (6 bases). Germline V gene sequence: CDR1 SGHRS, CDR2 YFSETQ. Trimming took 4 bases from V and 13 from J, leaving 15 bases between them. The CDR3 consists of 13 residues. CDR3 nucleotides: TGCGCCAGCAGCCCAAGCTCAGGGGTGCCCCTCCACTTT. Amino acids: CASSPSSGVPLHF.

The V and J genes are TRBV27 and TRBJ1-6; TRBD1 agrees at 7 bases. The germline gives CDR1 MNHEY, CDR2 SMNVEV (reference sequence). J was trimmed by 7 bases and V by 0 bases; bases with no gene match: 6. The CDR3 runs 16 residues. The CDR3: CASSLSVTGFNSPLHF. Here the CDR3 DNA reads TGTGCCAGCAGTTTATCGGTGACAGGGTTCAATTCACCCCTCCACTTT.

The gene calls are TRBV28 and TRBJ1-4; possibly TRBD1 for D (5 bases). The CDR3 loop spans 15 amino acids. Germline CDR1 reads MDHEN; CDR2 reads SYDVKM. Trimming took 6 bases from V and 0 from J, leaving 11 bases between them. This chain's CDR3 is CASRGAGATNEKLFF. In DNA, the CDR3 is TGTGCCAGCAGGGGCGCGGGGGCAACTAATGAAAAACTGTTTTTT.

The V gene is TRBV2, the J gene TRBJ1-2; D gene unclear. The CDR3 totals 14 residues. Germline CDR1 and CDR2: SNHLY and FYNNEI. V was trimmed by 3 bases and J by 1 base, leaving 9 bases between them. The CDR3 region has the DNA TGTGCCAGCAGTGACGCGGCTGTTAACTATGGCTACACCTTC. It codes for CASSDAAVNYGYTF.

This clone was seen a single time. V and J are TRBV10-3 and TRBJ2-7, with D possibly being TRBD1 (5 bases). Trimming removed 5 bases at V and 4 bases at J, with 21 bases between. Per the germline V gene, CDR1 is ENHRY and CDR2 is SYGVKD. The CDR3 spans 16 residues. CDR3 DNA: TGTGCCATCAGTATGACAGCCACCACCCATTCGTACGAGCAGTACTTC. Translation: CAISMTATTHSYEQYF.

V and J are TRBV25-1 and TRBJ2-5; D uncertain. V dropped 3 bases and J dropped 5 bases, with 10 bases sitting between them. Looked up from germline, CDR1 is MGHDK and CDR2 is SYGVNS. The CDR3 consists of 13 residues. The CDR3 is CASSDGPRETQYF. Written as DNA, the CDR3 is TGTGCCAGCAGTGATGGGCCCCGCGAGACCCAGTACTTC.